These T cell receptor beta chains were read from a single sample in a study of blood T cell repertoires in COVID-19. TCRdb's table, derived via immunoSEQ multiplex PCR, lists solely in-frame clones and lacks some. The table records about 460,000 clones, roughly nine tenths of them present only once. The source material was PBMCs or T cells enriched from blood (not recorded which). All receptors come from an older woman who had recovered from COVID-19. Each CDR3 is given with its conserved first and last residue. D genes are given only for firm matches. Not all rows give a size; the values are once, few, many and, for expanded clones, a class.

TRBV5-1	TRBJ2-5	TRBD1	.	TGCGCCAGCAGTGGGACAGTCCAAGAGACCCAGTACTTC	CASSGTVQETQYF
TRBV2	TRBJ1-1	TRBD1	.	TGTGCCAGCGTCAACAGGGGGAACACTGAAGCTTTCTTT	CASVNRGNTEAFF
TRBV4-1	TRBJ2-3	.	.	TGCGCCAGCAGCCAAAGGGGACTTCTCTCCACAGATACGCAGTATTTT	CASSQRGLLSTDTQYF
TRBV28	TRBJ1-1	.	few	TGTGCCAGCAACCCGGCGGGGGGCGCGGACACTGAAGCTTTCTTT	CASNPAGGADTEAFF
TRBV24-1	TRBJ2-1	TRBD1	.	TGTGCCACCAGTGGGCCGCGTGACAGGGGCAACAATGAGCAGTTCTTC	CATSGPRDRGNNEQFF
TRBV4-2	TRBJ2-3	TRBD2	.	TGTGCCAGCAGCCAGACTAGCGGGGGAACAGATACGCAGTATTTT	CASSQTSGGTDTQYF
TRBV28	TRBJ1-4	.	.	TGTGCCAGCAGAGGGGGGGTCGCTAATGAAAAACTGTTTTTT	CASRGGVANEKLFF
TRBV7-6	TRBJ1-6	TRBD1	many	TGTGCCAGCAGCTCGACAGGGGGCGATTCACCCCTCCACTTT	CASSSTGGDSPLHF
TRBV27	TRBJ1-5	TRBD1	.	TGTGCCAGCAGCTCCGGGACAGGGGCCCGTTTGGCCCAGCATTTT	CASSSGTGARLAQHF
TRBV7-2	TRBJ1-3	TRBD1	.	TGTGCCACTAGAGGAGGACAGGGGCGTCCCTCTGGAAACACCATATATTTT	CATRGGQGRPSGNTIYF
TRBV2	TRBJ2-3	.	.	TGTGCCAGGGGGGGAGAGGTCAGCACAGATACGCAGTATTTT	CARGGEVSTDTQYF
TRBV6-5	TRBJ2-1	.	few	TGTGCCAGCAGTTACTCTGCGGGCCCCTACAATGAGCAGTTCTTC	CASSYSAGPYNEQFF
TRBV12-5	TRBJ2-2	.	.	TGTGCTAGTGGTTTCGGGGGCGGGGAGCTGTTTTTT	CASGFGGGELFF
TRBV2	TRBJ1-2	.	.	TGTGCCAGCAGTGAAGAGACAGCTAACTATGGCTACACCTTC	CASSEETANYGYTF
TRBV5-3	TRBJ2-2	TRBD1	.	TGTGCCAGAAGCTTGGAAGGGGGCACGAACACCGGGGAGCTGTTTTTT	CARSLEGGTNTGELFF
TRBV7-2	TRBJ2-4	TRBD1	.	TGTGCCAGCAGCTCGGGACAGGGGAGGGGAAGCAAAGCCAAAAACATTCAGTACTTC	CASSSGQGRGSKAKNIQYF
TRBV12-5	TRBJ1-2	.	once	TGTGCTAGTGGCTTACACAGGGTCCCTAACTATGGCTACACCTTC	CASGLHRVPNYGYTF
TRBV19	TRBJ1-1	TRBD1	.	TGTGCCAGGAGACAGGGGCGAACTGAAGCTTTCTTT	CARRQGRTEAFF
TRBV10-1	TRBJ1-2	.	few	TGCGCCAGCCCCCAGGCAGGGTTTGACTGGGGCTACACCTTC	CASPQAGFDWGYTF
TRBV19	TRBJ2-3	TRBD2	.	TGTGCCAGTAGTACACTAGCGGGGGGTGCCGCAGATACGCAGTATTTT	CASSTLAGGAADTQYF
TRBV10-3	TRBJ2-2	.	.	TGTGCCATCAGCGGGGTGACGAACACCGGGGAGCTGTTTTTT	CAISGVTNTGELFF
TRBV6-5	TRBJ1-2	TRBD1	.	TGTGCCAGCAGTTCCTCCGGGACAGGGGCAAGTGGCTACACCTTC	CASSSSGTGASGYTF
TRBV9	TRBJ2-3	.	.	TGTGCCAGCAGCCCGCGCCCGGGCACAGATACGCAGTATTTT	CASSPRPGTDTQYF
TRBV3-1/TRBV3-2	TRBJ2-3	TRBD2	.	TGTGCCAGCAGTCACGGACTAGCGGGGTTTAGCACAGATACGCAGTATTTT	CASSHGLAGFSTDTQYF
TRBV30	TRBJ1-1	.	once	TGTGCCTGGGGAGGGGGGGGTGACCGAATGAAGGCTTTCTTT	CAWGGGGDRMKAFF
TRBV7-2	TRBJ1-1	TRBD1	.	TGTGCCAGCAGCCCCCGGACAGGGCGGGGCACTGAAGCTTTCTTT	CASSPRTGRGTEAFF
TRBV7-6	TRBJ2-5	.	.	TGTGCCAGCAGCCTACAAGAGACCCAGTACTTC	CASSLQETQYF
TRBV5-4	TRBJ1-2	TRBD1	.	TGTGCCAGCAACCGACAGGGGATCAACTATGGCTACACCTTC	CASNRQGINYGYTF
TRBV9	TRBJ1-4	TRBD1	.	TGTGCCAGCAGCTCATCCGGGACAGGTTGGGGTGAAAAACTGTTTTTT	CASSSSGTGWGEKLFF
TRBV7-2	TRBJ2-3	.	.	TGTGCCAGCAGTTTGCTTGGGCCCAGCCCCACAGATACGCAGTATTTT	CASSLLGPSPTDTQYF
TRBV28	TRBJ2-5	.	.	TGTGCCAGCCTACAGGGAGGGGAGACCCAGTACTTC	CASLQGGETQYF
TRBV10-3	TRBJ2-2	TRBD1	.	TGTGCCATCAGACAGGGGTCCAACACCGGGGAGCTGTTTTTT	CAIRQGSNTGELFF
TRBV4-1	TRBJ1-4	.	.	TGCGCCACCACACCAGACGGGATGCGGGGTGAAAAACTGTTTTTT	CATTPDGMRGEKLFF
TRBV6-5	TRBJ1-1	.	.	TGTGCCAGCAAGCGAGCAGAGAACACTGAAGCTTTCTTT	CASKRAENTEAFF
TRBV10-3	TRBJ1-1	TRBD1	.	TGTGCCATCAAAAAAACAGGGGGCGATTTCACTGAAGCTTTCTTT	CAIKKTGGDFTEAFF
TRBV18	TRBJ1-4	TRBD1	.	TGTGCCAGCTCACCCGGGACAGGGTCTGAAAAACTGTTTTTT	CASSPGTGSEKLFF
TRBV12-3/TRBV12-4	TRBJ1-2	TRBD1	.	TGTGCCAGCACGGGACAGGCCTATGGCTACACCTTC	CASTGQAYGYTF